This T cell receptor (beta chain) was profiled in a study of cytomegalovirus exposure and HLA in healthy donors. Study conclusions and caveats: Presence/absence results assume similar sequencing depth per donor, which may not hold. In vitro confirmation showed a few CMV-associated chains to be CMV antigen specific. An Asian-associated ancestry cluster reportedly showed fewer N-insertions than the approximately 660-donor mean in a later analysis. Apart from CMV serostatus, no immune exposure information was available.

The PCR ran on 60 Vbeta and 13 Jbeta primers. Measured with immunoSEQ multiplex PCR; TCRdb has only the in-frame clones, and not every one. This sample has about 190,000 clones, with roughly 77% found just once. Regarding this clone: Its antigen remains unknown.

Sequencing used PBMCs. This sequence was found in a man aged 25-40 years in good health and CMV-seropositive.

CDR3 sequence reads: CASSQLRDSGNTIYF. In nucleotides, the CDR3 is TGTGCCAGCTCACAACTCCGGGACTCTGGAAACACCATATATTTT. The chain couples TRBV18 to TRBJ1-3, with D unresolved. Germline V gene lookup returns CDR1 KGHSH and CDR2 LQKENI. Trimming removed 4 bases at V and 0 bases at J, with 10 bases between. The CDR3 extends over 15 amino acids.